Listed here are 14 T cell receptor beta chains from one sample, sequenced in a study of shared clonotypes between healthy human individuals. Data came from immunoSEQ multiplex PCR; TCRdb stores just in-frame clones and leaves some out. The data hold around 1.6 million clones, with around 98% observed a single time. The sequenced sample was naive CD4+ T cells sorted from blood. Subset reported: CD45RA+ positively selected. These receptors were taken from a man aged 25-45 years in good health.

The gene calls are TRBV5-1 and TRBJ2-1; tentative D call: TRBD1 (6 bases). V shed 0 bases and J shed 5 bases, with 12 bases lying between them. Germline V gene sequence: CDR1 SGHRS, CDR2 YFSETQ. The CDR3 is 15 amino acids. The chain's CDR3 is CASSLGPGVNNEQFF. The CDR3 DNA reads TGCGCCAGCAGCTTGGGACCAGGGGTGAACAATGAGCAGTTCTTC.

This sequence joins TRBV6-6 and TRBJ2-7, with D maybe TRBD2 (5 bases). V was cut by 4 bases and J by 2 bases, with 15 bases left in between. CDR1 is MNHNY, CDR2 SVGAGI, per germline (reference sequence). This CDR3 has 15 amino acids. The CDR3 bases are TGTGCCAGCAGTTCGGCGGGCGCGGTGACCTACGAGCAGTACTTC. Residues: CASSSAGAVTYEQYF.

V usage is TRBV4-3 and J usage is TRBJ2-5, with 9 bases lining up with TRBD1. The DNA matches TRBJ2-7 better at its end, which makes the J call doubtful. Looked up from germline, CDR1 is LGHNA and CDR2 is YSLEER. This CDR3 region has 15 residues. CDR3 sequence reads: CASSQEWGQGYEQYF. CDR3 DNA sequence: TGCGCCAGCAGCCAAGAGTGGGGACAGGGTTACGAGCAGTACTTC.

J is TRBJ2-1 and V is TRBV29-1, with D possibly matching TRBD2 (7 bases). V was pared by 7 bases and J by 3 bases, with 28 bases between. The CDR3 has 18 residues. Germline assignment: CDR1 SQVTM and CDR2 ANQGSEA. CDR3 in amino acids: CSAARVQKGGIFYNEQFF. The CDR3 DNA reads TGCAGCGCCGCCAGGGTCCAAAAGGGGGGGATTTTCTACAATGAGCAGTTCTTC.

The V gene is TRBV13, the J gene TRBJ2-2; 7 bases align to TRBD2. CDR3 length: 16 residues. V dropped 0 bases and J dropped 8; count of bases not matched to a gene: 9. CDR1 and CDR2 (germline): PRHDT, FYEKMQ (reference sequence). The CDR3 DNA reads as TGTGCCAGCAGCTTAGGGACTAGCCACAGGAGAGGGGAGCTGTTTTTT. Translating gives CASSLGTSHRRGELFF.

V usage is TRBV5-6 and J usage is TRBJ2-1, with a weak D call TRBD2 (5 bases). The CDR3 contains 14 residues. The germline V gene has CDR1 SGHDT and CDR2 YYEEEE. V was pared by 4 bases and J by 4 bases, with 12 bases between. CDR3 loop: CASSPGLAYNEQFF. CDR3 sequence (DNA): TGTGCCAGCAGCCCAGGACTTGCGTACAATGAGCAGTTCTTC.

The table lists this clone with a count of one. CDR3 bases: TGTGCCAGCAGCCAGGGGACAGGGAGTGAAGCTTTCTTT. This translates into CASSQGTGSEAFF. The rearrangement uses TRBV13 and TRBJ1-1, with 9 bases identical to TRBD1. V lost 5 bases, J lost 7 bases, and 5 bases stayed unmatched. The CDR3 spans 13 residues. Germline assignment: CDR1 PRHDT and CDR2 FYEKMQ (reference sequence). The full variable domain, its missing parts supplied by reference TRBV13 and TRBJ1-1, is AAGVIQSPRHLIKEKRETATLKCYPIPRHDTVYWYQQGPGQDPQFLISFYEKMQSDKGSIPDRFSAQQFSDYHSELNMSSLELGDSALYFCASSQGTGSEAFFGQGTRLTVV.

In the case of this clone: The sample contains more than one DNA sequence encoding this CDR3. V is TRBV5-1 and J is TRBJ2-7; D gene uncertain. Trimming took 1 base from V and 0 from J, leaving 5 bases between them. The germline gives CDR1 SGHRS, CDR2 YFSETQ. CDR3 length: 13 amino acids. As DNA, the CDR3 is TGCGCCAGCAGCTTGCGCACCTCCTACGAGCAGTACTTC. Encoded protein: CASSLRTSYEQYF.

The chain couples TRBV6-6 to TRBJ1-2; D might be TRBD1 (6 bases). The CDR3 covers 13 residues. The V end lost 7 bases, the J end lost 4 bases, and 13 bases lay between the germline ends. Germline values: CDR1 MNHNY, CDR2 SVGAGI (reference sequence). CDR3 coding DNA: TGTGCCAGCACCGACAGGCCGGGCTATGGCTACACCTTC. Protein product: CASTDRPGYGYTF.

The chain links TRBV27 to TRBJ2-7; maybe TRBD1 (6 bases). This CDR3 contains 17 residues. Germline V gene sequence: CDR1 MNHEY, CDR2 SMNVEV (reference sequence). The V end lost 3 bases, the J end lost 1 base, and 19 bases lay between the germline ends. The CDR3 DNA reads as TGTGCCAGCAGTTTCTCGAGATTGGGGACATTTTCCTACGAGCAGTACTTC. Translated, it gives CASSFSRLGTFSYEQYF.

The rearrangement joins TRBV13 to TRBJ2-7; TRBD2 matches at 9 bases. The V and J ends lost 3 bases and 4 bases, in that order; junction bases with no gene match: 7. Germline V gene lookup returns CDR1 PRHDT and CDR2 FYEKMQ (reference sequence). The CDR3 sequence is 15 residues long. This CDR3 is CASSLFRGRAYEQYF. The CDR3, as DNA: TGTGCCAGCAGCTTGTTCCGCGGGAGGGCTTACGAGCAGTACTTC.

This clone was seen only once. The chain links TRBV5-8 to TRBJ1-1; TRBD1 might be the D (5 bases). Deletions cut 0 bases from V and 1 base from J, with 10 bases between. Germline V CDR1 and CDR2: SGHTS, YDEGEE. The CDR3 is 15 residues long. DNA for the CDR3: TGTGCCAGCAGCTTGGGACAGACCACGAACACTGAAGCTTTCTTT. Encoded protein: CASSLGQTTNTEAFF.

The V and J genes are TRBV9 and TRBJ2-7; the match to TRBD1 covers 9 bases. Germline CDR1 reads SGDLS; CDR2 reads YYNGEE. V lost 4 bases, J lost 9 bases, and 5 bases stayed unmatched. The CDR3 runs 12 residues. This CDR3 is CASSLGTGWQYF. The DNA of the CDR3 is TGTGCCAGCAGCCTCGGGACAGGGTGGCAGTACTTC.

V usage is TRBV11-2 and J usage is TRBJ1-2; 7 bases line up with TRBD1. Germline CDR1 is SGHAT and CDR2 is FQNNGV. The CDR3 runs 13 residues. V was clipped by 5 bases and J by 3 bases; unmatched bases: 3. Here the CDR3 reads CASSIGTDYGYTF. DNA for the CDR3: TGTGCCAGCAGCATAGGGACAGACTATGGCTACACCTTC.